This T cell receptor (beta chain) emerged from a study of blood T cell repertoires in COVID-19. Study as a whole: Material from acute and convalescent COVID-19 was sourced from the United States, Italy and Spain. PBMCs, B-cell-depleted T cells, or T cells were the source of the cDNA or gDNA that made up the material.

The CDR3 extends over 15 amino acids. Germline trimming cut 1 base from V and 3 bases from J; bases unmatched to any gene: 5. Germline lookup yields CDR1 SGHDN and CDR2 FVKESK. Clones were sequenced by immunoSEQ multiplex PCR, and TCRdb holds only the in-frame ones, with some missing. The data hold roughly 60,000 clones, with over 80% observed a single time. The sequence was obtained from a woman aged 80 or over with acute or convalescent COVID-19. The chain carries TRBV14 and TRBJ2-7; 8 bases align to TRBD1. The source material was peripheral blood. CDR3 coding DNA: TGTGCCAGCAGCCAAGTTGGGACAGGTCACTACGAGCAGTACTTC. This codes for CASSQVGTGHYEQYF.